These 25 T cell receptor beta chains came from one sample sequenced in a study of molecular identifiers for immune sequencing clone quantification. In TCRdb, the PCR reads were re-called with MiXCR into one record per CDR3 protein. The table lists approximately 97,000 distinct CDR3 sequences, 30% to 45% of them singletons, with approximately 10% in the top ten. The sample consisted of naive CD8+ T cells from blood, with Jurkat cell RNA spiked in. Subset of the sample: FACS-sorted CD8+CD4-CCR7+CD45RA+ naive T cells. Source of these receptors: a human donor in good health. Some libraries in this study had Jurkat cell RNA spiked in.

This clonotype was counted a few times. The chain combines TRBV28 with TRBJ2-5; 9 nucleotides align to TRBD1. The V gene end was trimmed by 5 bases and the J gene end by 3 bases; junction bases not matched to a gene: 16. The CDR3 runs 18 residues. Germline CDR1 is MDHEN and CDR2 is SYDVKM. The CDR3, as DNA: TGTGCCAGCAGTACTACCGGGACAGGGCCGTCAGGGGAAGAGACCCAGTACTTC. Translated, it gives CASSTTGTGPSGEETQYF.

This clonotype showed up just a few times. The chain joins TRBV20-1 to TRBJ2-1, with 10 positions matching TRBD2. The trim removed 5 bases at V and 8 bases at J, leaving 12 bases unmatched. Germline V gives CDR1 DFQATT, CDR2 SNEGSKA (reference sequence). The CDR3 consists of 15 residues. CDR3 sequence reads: CSAWGGLAGEYEQFF. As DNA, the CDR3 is TGCAGTGCTTGGGGGGGGCTAGCGGGAGAGTATGAGCAGTTCTTC.

CDR3 coding DNA: TGCAGTGCGAGGAGAGGGGGTGACTATGGCTACACCTTC. This codes for CSARRGGDYGYTF. The chain carries TRBV20-1 and TRBJ1-2; TRBD1 might be the D (6 bases). The CDR3 is made up of 13 amino acids. With 6 bases removed from V and 3 bases from J, the gap between germline ends came to 14 bases. The germline gives CDR1 DFQATT, CDR2 SNEGSKA (reference sequence).

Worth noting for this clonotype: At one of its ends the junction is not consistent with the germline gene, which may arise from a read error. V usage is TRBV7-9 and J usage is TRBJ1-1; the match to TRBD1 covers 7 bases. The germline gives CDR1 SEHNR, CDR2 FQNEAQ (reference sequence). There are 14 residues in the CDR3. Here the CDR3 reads CASSLGQMNTEAYF. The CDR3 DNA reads TGTGCTAGCAGCTTGGGACAGATGAACACTGAAGCTTACTTT.

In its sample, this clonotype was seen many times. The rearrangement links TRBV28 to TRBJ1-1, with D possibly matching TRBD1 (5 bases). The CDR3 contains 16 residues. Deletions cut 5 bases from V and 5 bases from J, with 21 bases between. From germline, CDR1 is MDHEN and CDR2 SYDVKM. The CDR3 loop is CASSPRPGRRGTEAFF. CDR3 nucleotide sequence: TGTGCCAGCAGTCCAAGACCGGGCCGTAGGGGTACTGAAGCTTTCTTT.

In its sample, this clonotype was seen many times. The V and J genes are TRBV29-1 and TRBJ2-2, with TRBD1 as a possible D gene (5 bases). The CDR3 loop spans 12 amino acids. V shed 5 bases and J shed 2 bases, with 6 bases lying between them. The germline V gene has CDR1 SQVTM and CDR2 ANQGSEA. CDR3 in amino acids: CSVWGNTGELFF. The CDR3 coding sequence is TGCAGCGTTTGGGGCAACACCGGGGAGCTGTTTTTT.

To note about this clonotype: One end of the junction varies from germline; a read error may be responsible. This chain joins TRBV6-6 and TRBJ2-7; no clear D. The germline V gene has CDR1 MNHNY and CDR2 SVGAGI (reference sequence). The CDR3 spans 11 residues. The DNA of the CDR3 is TGTGCCAGCAGTTTCCCGGGTGAGCGGTACTTC. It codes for CASSFPGERYF.

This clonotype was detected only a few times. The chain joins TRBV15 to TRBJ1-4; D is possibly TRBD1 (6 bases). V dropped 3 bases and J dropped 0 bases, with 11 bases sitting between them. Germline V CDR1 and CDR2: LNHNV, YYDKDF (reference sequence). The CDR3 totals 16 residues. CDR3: CATSRGTIATNEKLFF. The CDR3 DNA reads TGTGCCACCAGCAGGGGGACAATTGCAACTAATGAAAAACTGTTTTTT.

CDR3: CASSPSRGRADTQYF. DNA for the CDR3: TGTGCCAGCAGCCCCTCCAGGGGGCGGGCAGATACGCAGTATTTT. The chain carries TRBV13 and TRBJ2-3, with 8 bases that match TRBD1. This CDR3 comprises 15 residues. With 5 bases clipped from V and 4 bases from J, the junction kept 8 bases outside the gene matches. The germline V gene encodes CDR1 PRHDT and CDR2 FYEKMQ (reference sequence). Filled out from reference TRBV13 and TRBJ2-3, the complete variable domain reads AAGVIQSPRHLIKEKRETATLKCYPIPRHDTVYWYQQGPGQDPQFLISFYEKMQSDKGSIPDRFSAQQFSDYHSELNMSSLELGDSALYFCASSPSRGRADTQYFGPGTRLTVL.

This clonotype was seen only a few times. The CDR3 DNA follows: TGCGCCAGCAGCCAAGGACCAAGGAGCACTGAAGCTTTCTTT. Residues: CASSQGPRSTEAFF. This rearrangement joins TRBV4-3 to TRBJ1-1, with D uncertain. This CDR3 has 14 amino acids. Trimming removed 1 base from V and 4 bases from J, with 10 bases in between. Germline V lookup: CDR1 LGHNA, CDR2 YSLEER.

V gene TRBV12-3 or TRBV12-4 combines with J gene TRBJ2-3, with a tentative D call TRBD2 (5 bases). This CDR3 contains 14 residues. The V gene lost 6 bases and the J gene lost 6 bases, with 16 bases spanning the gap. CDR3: CASRIGLSPDTQYF. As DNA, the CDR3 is TGTGCCAGCAGGATAGGACTTTCCCCCGATACGCAGTATTTT.

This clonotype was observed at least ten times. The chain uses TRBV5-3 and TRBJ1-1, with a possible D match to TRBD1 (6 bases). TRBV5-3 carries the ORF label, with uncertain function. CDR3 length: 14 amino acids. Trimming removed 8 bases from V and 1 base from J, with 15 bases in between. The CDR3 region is CASSATGSNTEAFF. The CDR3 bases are TGTGCCAGCAGCGCAACAGGGTCGAACACTGAAGCTTTCTTT.

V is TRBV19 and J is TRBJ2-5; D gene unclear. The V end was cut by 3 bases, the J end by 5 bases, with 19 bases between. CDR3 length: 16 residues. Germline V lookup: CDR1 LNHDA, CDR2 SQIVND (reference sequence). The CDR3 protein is CASSILGPQWLETQYF. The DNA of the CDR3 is TGTGCCAGTAGTATTTTAGGGCCCCAATGGTTGGAGACCCAGTACTTC.

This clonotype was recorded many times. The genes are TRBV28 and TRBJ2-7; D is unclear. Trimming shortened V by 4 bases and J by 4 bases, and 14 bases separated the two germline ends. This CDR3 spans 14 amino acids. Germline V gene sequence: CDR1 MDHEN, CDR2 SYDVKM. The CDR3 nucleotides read TGTGCCAGCAGTTCTACGCAGTTTGTGTACGAGCAGTACTTC. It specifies CASSSTQFVYEQYF.

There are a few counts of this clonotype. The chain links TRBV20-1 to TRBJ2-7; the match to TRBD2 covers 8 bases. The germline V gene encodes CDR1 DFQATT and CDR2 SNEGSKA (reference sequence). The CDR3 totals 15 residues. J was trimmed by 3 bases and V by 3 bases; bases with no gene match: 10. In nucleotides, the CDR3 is TGCAGTGCTAGGAAACTAGCGGTAACCTACTACGAGCAGTACTTC. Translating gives CSARKLAVTYYEQYF.

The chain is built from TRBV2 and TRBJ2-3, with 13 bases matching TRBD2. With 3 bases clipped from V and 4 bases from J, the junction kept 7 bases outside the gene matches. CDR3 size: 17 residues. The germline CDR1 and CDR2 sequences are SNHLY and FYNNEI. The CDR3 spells CASSDTSGGALADTQYF. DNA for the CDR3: TGTGCCAGCAGTGATACTAGCGGGGGGGCCTTAGCAGATACGCAGTATTTT. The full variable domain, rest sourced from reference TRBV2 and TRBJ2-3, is EPEVTQTPSHQVTQMGQEVILRCVPISNHLYFYWYRQILGQKVEFLVSFYNNEISEKSEIFDDQFSVERPDGSNFTLKIRSTKLEDSAMYFCASSDTSGGALADTQYFGPGTRLTVL.

CDR3: CASGSEQFF. DNA for the CDR3: TGTGCATCCGGGAGTGAGCAGTTCTTC. The V and J genes are TRBV9 and TRBJ2-1, with D perhaps matching TRBD2 (6 bases). This CDR3 has 9 residues. Per the germline V gene, CDR1 is SGDLS and CDR2 is YYNGEE.

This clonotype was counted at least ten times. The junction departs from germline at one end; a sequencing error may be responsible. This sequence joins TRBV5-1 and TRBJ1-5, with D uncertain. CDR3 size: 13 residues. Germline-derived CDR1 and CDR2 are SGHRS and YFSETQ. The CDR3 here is CASSPYSNQPQHF. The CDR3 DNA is TGTGCCAGCAGCCCTTATAGCAATCAGCCCCAGCATTTT. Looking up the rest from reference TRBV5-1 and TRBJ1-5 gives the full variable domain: KAGVTQTPRYLIKTRGQQVTLSCSPISGHRSVSWYQQTPGQGLQFLFEYFSETQRNKGNFPGRFSGRQFSNSRSEMNVSTLELGDSALYLCASSPYSNQPQHFGDGTRLSIL.

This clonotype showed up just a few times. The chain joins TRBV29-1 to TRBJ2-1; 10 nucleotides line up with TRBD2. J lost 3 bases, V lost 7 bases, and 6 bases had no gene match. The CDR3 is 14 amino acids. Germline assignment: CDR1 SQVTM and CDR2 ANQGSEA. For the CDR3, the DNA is TGCAGCGCCCCTTTAGCGGGAGGCTACAATGAGCAGTTCTTC. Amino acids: CSAPLAGGYNEQFF.

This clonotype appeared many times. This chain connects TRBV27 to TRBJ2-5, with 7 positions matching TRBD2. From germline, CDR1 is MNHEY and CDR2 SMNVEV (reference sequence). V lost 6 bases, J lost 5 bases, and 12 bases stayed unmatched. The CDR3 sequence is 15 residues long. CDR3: CASSSSAGAAETQYF. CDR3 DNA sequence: TGTGCCAGCAGCAGTTCGGCGGGAGCCGCGGAGACCCAGTACTTC.

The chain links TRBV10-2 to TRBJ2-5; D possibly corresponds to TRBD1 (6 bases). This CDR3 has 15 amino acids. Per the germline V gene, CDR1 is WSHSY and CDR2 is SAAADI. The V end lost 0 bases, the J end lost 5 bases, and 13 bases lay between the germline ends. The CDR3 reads CASSESTGPHETQYF. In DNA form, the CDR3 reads TGCGCCAGCAGTGAGTCGACAGGCCCTCATGAGACCCAGTACTTC.

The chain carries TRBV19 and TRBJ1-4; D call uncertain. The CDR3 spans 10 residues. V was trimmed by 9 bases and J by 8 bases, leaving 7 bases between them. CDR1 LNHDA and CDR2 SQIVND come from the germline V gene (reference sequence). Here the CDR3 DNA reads TGTGCCAGATCGGAGGAAAAACTGTTTTTT. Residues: CARSEEKLFF.

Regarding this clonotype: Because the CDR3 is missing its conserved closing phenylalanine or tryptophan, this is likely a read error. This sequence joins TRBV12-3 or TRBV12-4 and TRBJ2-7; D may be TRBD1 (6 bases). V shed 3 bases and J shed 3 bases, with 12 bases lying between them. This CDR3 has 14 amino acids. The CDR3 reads CASSFGQGSYEQYL. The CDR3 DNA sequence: TGTGCCAGCAGTTTCGGGCAGGGGAGCTACGAGCAGTACCTC.

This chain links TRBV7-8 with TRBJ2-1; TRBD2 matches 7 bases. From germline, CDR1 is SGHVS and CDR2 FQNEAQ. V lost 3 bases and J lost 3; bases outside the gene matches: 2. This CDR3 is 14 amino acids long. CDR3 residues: CASSFRDYYNEQFF. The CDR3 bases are TGTGCCAGCAGCTTCCGGGACTACTACAATGAGCAGTTCTTC. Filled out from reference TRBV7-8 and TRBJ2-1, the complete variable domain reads GAGVSQSPRYKVAKRGQDVALRCDPISGHVSLFWYQQALGQGPEFLTYFQNEAQLDKSGLPSDRFFAERPEGSVSTLKIQRTQQEDSAVYLCASSFRDYYNEQFFGPGTRLTVL.

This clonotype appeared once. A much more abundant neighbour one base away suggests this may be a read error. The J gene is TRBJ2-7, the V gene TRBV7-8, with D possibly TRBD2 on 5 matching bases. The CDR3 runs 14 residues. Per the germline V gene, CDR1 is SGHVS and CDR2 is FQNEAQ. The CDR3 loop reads CASSLGERPYEQDF. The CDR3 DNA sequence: TGTGCCAGCAGCTTAGGTGAGCGGCCCTACGAGCAGGACTTC.